These 26 T cell receptor beta chains were sequenced from one sample in a study of blood T cell repertoires in COVID-19. The method was immunoSEQ multiplex PCR; TCRdb's version includes in-frame clones alone and lacks a portion of them. The sample lists 70,000 or so clones, roughly 80% occurring once. Sample: peripheral blood. The receptors come from a middle-aged man with COVID-19, enrolled during active disease.

The V gene is TRBV19, the J gene TRBJ2-5, with TRBD2 matching over 10 bases. The germline CDR1 and CDR2 sequences are LNHDA and SQIVND (reference sequence). V was clipped by 3 bases and J by 2 bases; unmatched bases: 6. This CDR3 comprises 16 residues. The CDR3 sequence: CASSMLAGVGQETQYF. The CDR3 DNA reads as TGTGCCAGTAGTATGCTAGCGGGAGTAGGTCAAGAGACCCAGTACTTC.

This clone was seen more than once but under ten times. The V gene is TRBV19, the J gene TRBJ1-4, with a weak D call TRBD1 (5 bases). The CDR3 covers 15 residues. The V gene's germline CDR1 is LNHDA and CDR2 SQIVND (reference sequence). V was pared by 7 bases and J by 3 bases, with 15 bases between. This CDR3 is CASNSALGPNEKLFF. The CDR3 DNA sequence: TGTGCCAGTAACTCGGCCCTGGGGCCTAATGAAAAACTGTTTTTT.

The chain employs TRBV6-5 and TRBJ2-7; D is possibly TRBD1 (6 bases). This CDR3 is 13 amino acids long. V gave up 9 bases and J gave up 2 bases, with 14 bases separating them. Germline V gene sequence: CDR1 MNHEY, CDR2 SVGAGI. The CDR3, as DNA: TGTGCCAGTATGACAGGTTACACCTACGAGCAGTACTTC. It specifies CASMTGYTYEQYF.

The chain joins TRBV19 to TRBJ2-3; D might be TRBD1 (6 bases). Deletions cut 3 bases from V and 3 bases from J, with 10 bases between. This CDR3 has 14 amino acids. The V gene's germline CDR1 is LNHDA and CDR2 SQIVND (reference sequence). The CDR3 sequence: CASSIQGGTDTQYF. As DNA, the CDR3 is TGTGCCAGTAGTATTCAAGGGGGAACAGATACGCAGTATTTT.

This rearrangement joins TRBV6-5 to TRBJ2-1; unclear D gene. The CDR3 length is 11 residues. Per the germline V gene, CDR1 is MNHEY and CDR2 is SVGAGI. Deletions cut 6 bases from V and 8 bases from J, with 8 bases between. CDR3 residues: CASSQVDEQFF. CDR3 nucleotide sequence: TGTGCCAGCAGCCAGGTGGATGAGCAGTTCTTC.

The gene calls are TRBV10-1 and TRBJ2-1, with D uncertain. Germline V gene lookup returns CDR1 WNHNN and CDR2 SYGVQD (reference sequence). The V end was cut by 4 bases, the J end by 6 bases, with 13 bases between. The CDR3 is made up of 14 amino acids. This CDR3 is CASSVRRSGNEQFF. The CDR3 coding sequence is TGCGCCAGCAGTGTGAGGAGATCTGGCAATGAGCAGTTCTTC.

This chain connects TRBV5-1 to TRBJ2-6; 9 nucleotides agree with TRBD1. J lost 12 bases, V lost 7 bases, and 17 bases had no gene match. The CDR3 runs to 16 residues. Germline CDR1 SGHRS, CDR2 YFSETQ. The CDR3 DNA reads TGCGCCAGCCGAGAAGACCTGACAGGGGGGATACCCGTCCTGACTTTC. Protein product: CASREDLTGGIPVLTF.

This chain links TRBV6-1 with TRBJ2-5; D gene unclear. Trimming removed 3 bases at V and 2 bases at J, with 7 bases between. Germline CDR1 MNHNS, CDR2 SASEGT. The CDR3 length is 13 residues. The CDR3 region is CASSDTYQETQYF. The CDR3 DNA follows: TGTGCCAGCAGTGACACCTATCAAGAGACCCAGTACTTC.

This sequence joins TRBV5-1 and TRBJ2-3; the D gene is possibly TRBD1 (6 bases). This CDR3 spans 16 amino acids. V lost 4 bases, J lost 2 bases, and 17 bases lay in between. CDR1 and CDR2 (germline): SGHRS, YFSETQ. This CDR3 is CASSRGQGFNTDTQYF. The CDR3 nucleotides read TGCGCCAGCAGCAGGGGACAAGGCTTTAACACAGATACGCAGTATTTT.

The chain links TRBV28 to TRBJ1-6, with TRBD1 matching 8 bases. The CDR3 contains 18 residues. The ends lost 2 bases at V and 6 bases at J; junction bases unmatched: 12. CDR1 and CDR2 (germline): MDHEN, SYDVKM. The CDR3 here is CASSLGQGARRSNSPLHF. CDR3 DNA: TGTGCCAGCAGTTTAGGCCAGGGGGCGCGAAGGAGTAATTCACCCCTCCACTTT.

V usage is TRBV6-5 and J usage is TRBJ1-2; 9 positions agree with TRBD1. V shed 7 bases and J 5 bases; nucleotides not matched to a gene: 11. There are 15 residues in the CDR3. CDR1 MNHEY and CDR2 SVGAGI come from the germline V gene. CDR3 sequence: CASTEQGAGKYGYTF. CDR3 nucleotide sequence: TGTGCCAGCACAGAACAGGGGGCCGGAAAGTATGGCTACACCTTC.

This rearrangement joins TRBV28 to TRBJ2-7, with D unresolved. The length of the CDR3 is 14 residues. Trimming removed 6 bases at V and 6 bases at J, with 18 bases between. CDR1 is MDHEN and CDR2 is SYDVKM in the germline V gene. CDR3 nucleotide sequence: TGTGCCAGCAGCCCCAATGCAGGTCCCCCCGAGCAGTACTTC. Translated: CASSPNAGPPEQYF.

The CDR3 DNA sequence: TGCGCCAGCAGCCAAGATCGTGAGGGGGCTACAGATACGCAGTATTTT. Translation gives CASSQDREGATDTQYF. V gene TRBV4-3 combines with J gene TRBJ2-3; 7 bases agree with TRBD1. CDR1 LGHNA and CDR2 YSLEER come from the germline V gene. This CDR3 contains 16 residues. Losses at the gene ends were 0 bases for V and 3 bases for J; bases not matched to a gene: 6.

This clone has only one observation. The chain employs TRBV6-5 and TRBJ1-1; 7 bases are a match to TRBD1. This CDR3 has 13 amino acids. Germline V gene lookup returns CDR1 MNHEY and CDR2 SVGAGI. J gave up 0 bases and V 6 bases, and 1 base lay outside the gene matches. CDR3 sequence (DNA): TGTGCCAGCAGGGGACAGATGAACACTGAAGCTTTCTTT. It specifies CASRGQMNTEAFF.

The rearrangement uses TRBV19 and TRBJ2-7; 7 bases are shared with TRBD2. V was clipped by 3 bases and J by 6 bases; unmatched bases: 2. Germline CDR1 LNHDA, CDR2 SQIVND (reference sequence). The CDR3 sequence is 12 residues long. The CDR3 is CASSMSGGEQYF. The CDR3, as DNA: TGTGCCAGTAGTATGTCGGGGGGCGAGCAGTACTTC.

The chain has TRBV10-3 and TRBJ2-2; 7 bases align to TRBD1. The germline CDR1 and CDR2 sequences are ENHRY and SYGVKD. The CDR3 has 16 residues. V lost 3 bases, J lost 5 bases, and 9 bases stayed unmatched. The CDR3 loop is CAISDPITGVTGELFF. CDR3 bases: TGTGCCATCAGTGATCCAATTACAGGGGTTACCGGGGAGCTGTTTTTT.

The chain employs TRBV18 and TRBJ2-5; D remains unclear. Germline CDR1 reads KGHSH; CDR2 reads LQKENI. The CDR3 contains 16 residues. V lost 3 bases and J 2 bases, leaving 16 bases between the germline ends. The CDR3 DNA reads as TGTGCCAGCTCACCGAGTTCAGAGGTCGGGCAAGAGACCCAGTACTTC. Translating it yields CASSPSSEVGQETQYF.

J is TRBJ2-7 and V is TRBV28; the D is unclear. The CDR3 has 12 amino acids. CDR1 MDHEN and CDR2 SYDVKM come from the germline V gene. With 7 bases removed from V and 7 bases from J, the gap between germline ends came to 14 bases. The CDR3 loop reads CASNSLRGEQYF. CDR3 bases: TGTGCCAGCAATTCCCTCCGAGGAGAGCAGTACTTC.

Sample share makes this clone medium-sized. The rearrangement joins TRBV6-1 to TRBJ2-6; 9 nucleotides agree with TRBD1. CDR3 length: 16 amino acids. V was clipped by 3 bases and J by 0 bases; unmatched bases: 0. CDR1 and CDR2 from the germline V gene are MNHNS and SASEGT. The chain's CDR3 is CASSETGGSGANVLTF. In DNA form, the CDR3 reads TGTGCCAGCAGTGAGACAGGGGGCTCTGGGGCCAACGTCCTGACTTTC.

This clone was recorded at least ten times. This sequence joins TRBV2 and TRBJ1-5; 7 nucleotides match TRBD1. The J segment lost 2 bases and the V segment lost 5 bases, leaving 15 bases of the junction unmatched. The CDR3 is 18 residues long. Germline values: CDR1 SNHLY, CDR2 FYNNEI. In nucleotides, the CDR3 is TGTGCCAGCAGTTCCCCGCTTCCACAGGGGTGGGGCAATCAGCCCCAGCATTTT. It encodes CASSSPLPQGWGNQPQHF. The whole variable domain, remainder taken from reference TRBV2 and TRBJ1-5, is EPEVTQTPSHQVTQMGQEVILRCVPISNHLYFYWYRQILGQKVEFLVSFYNNEISEKSEIFDDQFSVERPDGSNFTLKIRSTKLEDSAMYFCASSSPLPQGWGNQPQHFGDGTRLSIL.

The V gene is TRBV7-2, the J gene TRBJ2-1, with TRBD2 identical over 8 bases. Trimming took 5 bases from V and 0 from J; bases not matched to a gene: 9. The CDR3 length is 17 residues. Germline values: CDR1 SGHTA, CDR2 FQGNSA. The CDR3 sequence: CASSRGTSLSSYNEQFF. The DNA of the CDR3 is TGTGCCAGCAGCCGGGGGACTAGTCTGAGCTCCTACAATGAGCAGTTCTTC.

The chain employs TRBV9 and TRBJ2-1; the match to TRBD2 covers 12 bases. CDR1 SGDLS and CDR2 YYNGEE come from the germline V gene. Losses at the gene ends were 4 bases for V and 7 bases for J; bases not matched to a gene: 6. The CDR3 length is 15 residues. The CDR3 region has the DNA TGTGCCAGCAGCATTGGACTAGCGGGGTTTAATGAGCAGTTCTTC. Translation: CASSIGLAGFNEQFF.

The chain is built from TRBV28 and TRBJ2-3, with 10 bases lining up with TRBD2. CDR1 is MDHEN, CDR2 SYDVKM, per germline. This CDR3 region has 17 residues. Trimming cost V 8 bases and J 1 base; bases outside gene matches: 12. The CDR3 here is CASAGTSVGGRTDTQYF. The DNA of the CDR3 is TGTGCCAGCGCCGGGACTAGCGTGGGGGGACGCACAGATACGCAGTATTTT.

The sample holds one count of this clone. As DNA, the CDR3 is TGTGCCAGCTCACCACCGGACAGGGGGCCCCATAGCTCTGAAGCTTTCTTT. Amino acids: CASSPPDRGPHSSEAFF. V and J are TRBV18 and TRBJ1-1; 11 nucleotides align to TRBD1. After removal of 0 bases from V and 6 bases from J, the junction contained 9 bases not matched to a gene. Germline V gene sequence: CDR1 KGHSH, CDR2 LQKENI. The CDR3 extends over 17 amino acids. Looking up the rest from reference TRBV18 and TRBJ1-1 gives the full variable domain: NAGVMQNPRHLVRRRGQEARLRCSPMKGHSHVYWYRQLPEEGLKFMVYLQKENIIDESGMPKERFSAEFPKEGPSILRIQQVVRGDSAAYFCASSPPDRGPHSSEAFFGQGTRLTVV.

The chain combines TRBV10-3 with TRBJ2-3; TRBD2 matches 13 bases. V lost 2 bases, J lost 0 bases, and 2 bases stayed unmatched. Germline V gives CDR1 ENHRY, CDR2 SYGVKD. This CDR3 comprises 17 residues. This chain's CDR3 is CAISEPGLAGSTDTQYF. CDR3 bases: TGTGCCATCAGTGAGCCGGGACTAGCGGGGAGCACAGATACGCAGTATTTT.

The chain carries TRBV7-9 and TRBJ2-1; D is unclear. Germline V gene sequence: CDR1 SEHNR, CDR2 FQNEAQ (reference sequence). CDR3 length: 12 amino acids. V was pared by 4 bases and J by 13 bases, with 14 bases between. CDR3 bases: TGTGCCAGCAGCTCCGGGTCCCCCGGACAGTTCTTC. Translation: CASSSGSPGQFF.